Listed here are 7 T cell receptor beta chains from one sample, sequenced in a study of OX40 agonist ivuxolimab in advanced cancers. Measured with immunoSEQ multiplex PCR; TCRdb has only the in-frame clones, and not every one. The table lists 55,000 to 90,000 clones, roughly 88% of them singletons. The sample was CD4+ or CD8+ T cells sorted from blood, taken in a trial of the OX40 agonist ivuxolimab. These receptors were collected from an adult with an advanced solid tumor such as melanoma, head and neck, liver or kidney cancer.

The chain combines TRBV5-4 with TRBJ2-2; the D gene is possibly TRBD1 (5 bases). The CDR3 consists of 13 residues. CDR1 is SGHNT and CDR2 is YYREEE in the germline V gene (reference sequence). V lost 5 bases and J lost 13, with 18 bases in between. The CDR3 is CASRRDSSRVLFF. In nucleotides, the CDR3 is TGTGCCAGCAGGCGTGACAGCTCCCGAGTGCTGTTTTTT.

The rearrangement uses TRBV30 and TRBJ1-1; possible D gene TRBD1, 6 bases. This CDR3 spans 12 amino acids. V was clipped by 2 bases and J by 7 bases, with 11 bases between them. Germline V gene lookup returns CDR1 GTSNPN and CDR2 SVGIG (reference sequence). The CDR3 nucleotides are TGTGCCTGGAGTACGGGGGCCTATGAAGCTTTCTTT. As protein: CAWSTGAYEAFF.

This clone was observed a single time. The rearrangement uses TRBV27 and TRBJ2-1; D is undetermined. Germline CDR1 reads MNHEY; CDR2 reads SMNVEV (reference sequence). The V and J ends lost 5 bases and 0 bases respectively, with 11 bases between them. The CDR3 covers 15 residues. CDR3 coding DNA: TGTGCCAGCAGTCCAGCGCGGAGCTCCTACAATGAGCAGTTCTTC. Its protein product is CASSPARSSYNEQFF.

V is TRBV2 and J is TRBJ2-7; unclear D gene. The germline CDR1 and CDR2 sequences are SNHLY and FYNNEI. This CDR3 is built from 14 residues. The V and J ends lost 4 bases and 2 bases respectively, with 12 bases between them. This CDR3 reads CASSGRTEPYEQYF. DNA for the CDR3: TGTGCCAGCAGTGGAAGGACGGAACCCTACGAGCAGTACTTC.

V is TRBV28 and J is TRBJ1-1; TRBD1 is a possible D gene (6 bases). Trimming pared 2 bases from V and 4 bases from J, leaving 14 bases between. The germline CDR1 and CDR2 sequences are MDHEN and SYDVKM. This CDR3 is 15 amino acids long. The CDR3: CASSLVQGTGTEAFF. CDR3 bases: TGTGCCAGCAGTTTAGTCCAGGGGACGGGCACTGAAGCTTTCTTT.

The CDR3 reads CASSTGQDSYNEQFF. CDR3 nucleotide sequence: TGTGCCAGTAGTACCGGACAGGACTCCTACAATGAGCAGTTCTTC. This chain connects TRBV19 to TRBJ2-1, with 7 bases that match TRBD1. The CDR3 is 15 residues long. J was trimmed by 0 bases and V by 4 bases; bases with no gene match: 3. Germline V gene data show CDR1 as LNHDA and CDR2 as SQIVND (reference sequence).

This clone was detected a few times. The chain joins TRBV7-2 to TRBJ1-2; D ambiguous. Trimming shortened V by 1 base and J by 1 base, and 10 bases separated the two germline ends. CDR3 size: 15 residues. From germline, CDR1 is SGHTA and CDR2 FQGNSA. The CDR3 DNA reads TGTGCCAGCAGCTTAGGATGGGCTCGTAACTATGGCTACACCTTC. As protein: CASSLGWARNYGYTF.